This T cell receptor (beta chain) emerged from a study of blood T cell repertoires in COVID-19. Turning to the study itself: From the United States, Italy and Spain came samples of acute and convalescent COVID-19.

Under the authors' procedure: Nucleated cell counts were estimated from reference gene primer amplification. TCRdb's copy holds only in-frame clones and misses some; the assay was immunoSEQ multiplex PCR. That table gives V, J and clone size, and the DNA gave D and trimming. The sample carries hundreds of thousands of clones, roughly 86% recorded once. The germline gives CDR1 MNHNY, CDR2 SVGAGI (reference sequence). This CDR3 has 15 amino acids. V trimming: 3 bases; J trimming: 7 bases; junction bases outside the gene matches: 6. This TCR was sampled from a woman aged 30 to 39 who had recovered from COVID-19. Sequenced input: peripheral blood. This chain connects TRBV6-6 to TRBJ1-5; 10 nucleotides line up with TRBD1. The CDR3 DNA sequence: TGTGCCAGCAGTTATGGACAGGGGGAGTGGCAGCCCCAGCATTTT. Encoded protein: CASSYGQGEWQPQHF.